The 28 T cell receptor beta chains below were found in one sample sequenced in a study of PD-1 blockade in classical Hodgkin lymphoma. Time point specified: cycle 4 day 1 (C4D1), after 6 weeks of nivolumab. After autologous stem cell transplantation all patients relapsed, and prior brentuximab vedotin exposure differed between cohorts. Magnetic negative selection was used to purify CD4+ T cells from PBMCs that had been thawed. Method: immunoSEQ multiplex PCR; TCRdb's copy keeps in-frame clones and lacks some. This sample carries 25,000 to 35,000 clones, approximately 78% of them seen once, and the ten largest clones take about 0.59%. Sample: CD4+ T cells from blood, taken before the fourth cycle of nivolumab. These receptors were taken from a human donor with classical Hodgkin lymphoma.

The chain recombines TRBV5-1 with TRBJ1-1, with D possibly matching TRBD1 (6 bases). In germline, CDR1 is SGHRS, CDR2 YFSETQ. V dropped 4 bases and J dropped 6 bases, with 19 bases sitting between them. The CDR3 totals 15 residues. The CDR3 nucleotides are TGCGCCAGCAGCAAGACGGGAGGGGGTAGCCCTGAAGCTTTCTTT. Protein: CASSKTGGGSPEAFF.

V and J are TRBV7-8 and TRBJ1-3; D is undetermined. The CDR3 has 14 amino acids. The V end was cut by 2 bases, the J end by 2 bases, with 7 bases between. The V gene's germline CDR1 is SGHVS and CDR2 FQNEAQ. CDR3 loop: CASSLLQAGNTIYF. CDR3 coding DNA: TGTGCCAGCAGCTTATTACAAGCTGGAAACACCATATATTTT.

This CDR3 reads CASSRRRTSGGVNTGELFF. The CDR3 DNA sequence: TGTGCCAGCAGTCGCCGACGAACCAGCGGGGGGGTTAACACCGGGGAGCTGTTTTTT. The chain employs TRBV7-6 and TRBJ2-2; 10 positions agree with TRBD2. Germline trimming cut 6 bases from V and 2 bases from J; bases unmatched to any gene: 15. Germline CDR1 reads SGHVS; CDR2 reads FNYEAQ. This CDR3 spans 19 amino acids.

This chain links TRBV7-9 with TRBJ1-5; tentatively, D is TRBD1 (5 bases). With 0 bases removed from V and 7 bases from J, the gap between germline ends came to 13 bases. This CDR3 contains 15 residues. CDR1 is SEHNR and CDR2 is FQNEAQ in the germline V gene (reference sequence). The CDR3 protein is CASSLALGTYQPQHF. CDR3 coding DNA: TGTGCCAGCAGCTTAGCCCTCGGGACGTACCAGCCCCAGCATTTT.

This chain joins TRBV28 and TRBJ1-2, with 9 bases that match TRBD1. J gave up 4 bases and V 8 bases, and 8 bases lay outside the gene matches. The V gene's germline CDR1 is MDHEN and CDR2 SYDVKM. The CDR3 loop spans 14 amino acids. The CDR3 sequence: CASRIGQGTYGYTF. The CDR3 bases are TGTGCCAGCCGAATTGGACAGGGGACCTATGGCTACACCTTC.

The J gene is TRBJ1-4, the V gene TRBV10-3, with D hard to call. The germline CDR1 and CDR2 sequences are ENHRY and SYGVKD. The CDR3 contains 13 residues. The V gene lost 2 bases and the J gene lost 6 bases, with 7 bases spanning the gap. This CDR3 is CAISEPRDEKLFF. The CDR3 bases are TGTGCCATCAGTGAGCCAAGGGATGAAAAACTGTTTTTT.

V usage is TRBV7-9 and J usage is TRBJ2-1; 7 bases fit TRBD2. The V and J ends lost 5 bases and 6 bases, in that order; junction bases with no gene match: 7. The CDR3 is 14 residues long. The germline V gene has CDR1 SEHNR and CDR2 FQNEAQ (reference sequence). This CDR3 reads CASSRWEGTNEQFF. In DNA, the CDR3 is TGTGCCAGCAGCCGCTGGGAGGGGACCAATGAGCAGTTCTTC.

The rearrangement links TRBV12-5 to TRBJ2-3, with D perhaps TRBD2 (6 bases). Germline CDR1 is LGHNT and CDR2 is FRNRAP. This CDR3 has 16 amino acids. V dropped 2 bases and J dropped 4 bases, with 16 bases sitting between them. The CDR3 nucleotides are TGTGCTAGTGGTTTGTGGGGTCGGGGGAGGTCAGATACGCAGTATTTT. Translated, it gives CASGLWGRGRSDTQYF.

The chain joins TRBV5-1 to TRBJ2-2, with D perhaps matching TRBD2 (5 bases). Trimming removed 4 bases from V and 2 bases from J, with 12 bases in between. This CDR3 comprises 15 residues. The germline V gene has CDR1 SGHRS and CDR2 YFSETQ. For the CDR3, the DNA is TGCGCCAGCAGCCCGGGATCCATTAACACCGGGGAGCTGTTTTTT. Translated, it gives CASSPGSINTGELFF.

V is TRBV5-1 and J is TRBJ2-5; possibly TRBD2 for D (5 bases). The CDR3 extends over 14 amino acids. In germline, CDR1 is SGHRS, CDR2 YFSETQ. Between the trimmed V and J ends, which lost 0 bases and 4 bases, there was a span of 10 bases. CDR3 bases: TGCGCCAGCAGCTTGGCGGACTCCGGAGAGACCCAGTACTTC. It is translated as CASSLADSGETQYF. The entire variable domain, with the rest obtained from reference TRBV5-1 and TRBJ2-5, is as follows: KAGVTQTPRYLIKTRGQQVTLSCSPISGHRSVSWYQQTPGQGLQFLFEYFSETQRNKGNFPGRFSGRQFSNSRSEMNVSTLELGDSALYLCASSLADSGETQYFGPGTRLLVL.

This chain links TRBV14 with TRBJ2-5, with 8 bases aligning to TRBD2. From germline, CDR1 is SGHDN and CDR2 FVKESK. Trimming removed 3 bases from V and 2 bases from J; junction bases left unmatched: 8. The CDR3 has 16 residues. This CDR3 reads CASSHNLRGAQETQYF. In DNA, the CDR3 is TGTGCCAGCAGCCATAATTTGCGGGGGGCTCAAGAGACCCAGTACTTC.

The chain couples TRBV5-1 to TRBJ2-7; 7 bases fit TRBD1. Germline V CDR1 and CDR2: SGHRS, YFSETQ. V was clipped by 4 bases and J by 1 base; unmatched bases: 2. The length of the CDR3 is 13 residues. CDR3: CASSVQGSYEQYF. In DNA, the CDR3 is TGCGCCAGCAGCGTACAGGGGTCCTACGAGCAGTACTTC. Variable domain in full (rest from reference TRBV5-1 and TRBJ2-7): KAGVTQTPRYLIKTRGQQVTLSCSPISGHRSVSWYQQTPGQGLQFLFEYFSETQRNKGNFPGRFSGRQFSNSRSEMNVSTLELGDSALYLCASSVQGSYEQYFGPGTRLTVT.

J is TRBJ2-7 and V is TRBV7-9; 9 bases agree with TRBD2. Germline CDR1 and CDR2: SEHNR and FQNEAQ (reference sequence). This CDR3 region has 14 residues. V dropped 7 bases and J dropped 6; count of bases not matched to a gene: 10. The DNA of the CDR3 is TGTGCCAGCACCCCCTCCGGACTAGCGACCGAGCAGTACTTC. Protein sequence: CASTPSGLATEQYF. Based on the CDR3 plus reference TRBV7-9 and TRBJ2-7, the full variable domain is DTGVSQNPRHKITKRGQNVTFRCDPISEHNRLYWYRQTLGQGPEFLTYFQNEAQLEKSRLLSDRFSAERPKGSFSTLEIQRTEQGDSAMYLCASTPSGLATEQYFGPGTRLTVT.

The CDR3 nucleotides read TGTGCCAGCAGCGTTAGGGTGGGGGGAACTTACAATGAGCAGTTCTTC. Amino acids: CASSVRVGGTYNEQFF. The rearrangement joins TRBV9 to TRBJ2-1; D might be TRBD2 (6 bases). The ends were cut back, 2 bases at V and 4 bases at J, with 16 bases in the middle. This CDR3 region has 16 residues. Germline-derived CDR1 and CDR2 are SGDLS and YYNGEE.

The chain is built from TRBV5-1 and TRBJ2-1; D is uncertain. Germline lookup yields CDR1 SGHRS and CDR2 YFSETQ. V was cut by 4 bases and J by 0 bases, with 8 bases left in between. The CDR3 covers 14 residues. The CDR3 region has the DNA TGCGCCAGCAGCCAGGCGCCCTCCTACAATGAGCAGTTCTTC. It specifies CASSQAPSYNEQFF.

The chain carries TRBV5-1 and TRBJ2-2, with D perhaps TRBD1 (5 bases). Trimming stripped 4 bases from V and 6 bases from J, with 13 bases between. This CDR3 region has 14 residues. Germline V CDR1 and CDR2: SGHRS, YFSETQ. The DNA of the CDR3 is TGCGCCAGCAGCACGCAAGGGGTGGCCGGGGAGCTGTTTTTT. It specifies CASSTQGVAGELFF.

The CDR3 nucleotides read TGTGCCAGCAGACCCCAGGGCCCAGAGACCCAGTACTTC. As protein: CASRPQGPETQYF. This sequence joins TRBV6-6 and TRBJ2-5; perhaps TRBD1 as D (5 bases). This CDR3 is 13 amino acids long. Germline lookup yields CDR1 MNHNY and CDR2 SVGAGI (reference sequence). V lost 6 bases to trimming and J lost 4 bases, with 12 bases between them.

The genes are TRBV5-4 and TRBJ2-7; D remains unclear. Germline CDR1 reads SGHNT; CDR2 reads YYREEE (reference sequence). The CDR3 is made up of 14 amino acids. Trimming left V 3 bases short and J 2 bases short, with 12 bases between. The CDR3: CASSSARLTYEQYF. CDR3 nucleotides: TGTGCCAGCAGCTCCGCAAGGTTGACCTACGAGCAGTACTTC.

V and J are TRBV21-1 and TRBJ2-7; TRBD1, the table's D call, was not compared with the DNA. TRBV21-1 is recorded as a pseudogene. This CDR3 spans 16 amino acids. In DNA, the CDR3 is TGTGCCAATTCACTAATGGACAGCGGTTTACCCTACGAGCAGTACTTC. Amino acids: CANSLMDSGLPYEQYF.

The chain recombines TRBV5-4 with TRBJ1-1; no definite D call. Per the germline V gene, CDR1 is SGHNT and CDR2 is YYREEE (reference sequence). V was shortened by 2 bases and J by 7 bases, with 9 bases between the two germline ends. This CDR3 contains 12 residues. The chain's CDR3 is CASSLQKSEAFF. DNA of the CDR3: TGTGCCAGCAGCTTACAGAAGAGTGAAGCTTTCTTT.

The table lists this clone with a count of one. V usage is TRBV7-7 and J usage is TRBJ2-1, with 7 nucleotides matching TRBD1. The CDR3 is 15 amino acids. Per germline, CDR1 SSHAT and CDR2 FNYEAQ (reference sequence). V shed 5 bases, J shed 7 bases, and the junction held 11 bases outside the gene matches. CDR3 nucleotide sequence: TGTGCCAGCAGCGTAGACAGGGCCGGAATGAATGAGCAGTTCTTC. It yields the protein CASSVDRAGMNEQFF.

V is TRBV9 and J is TRBJ2-2, with TRBD2 matching 8 bases. This CDR3 comprises 14 residues. The V gene's germline CDR1 is SGDLS and CDR2 YYNGEE. V lost 6 bases to trimming and J lost 6 bases; unmatched junction nucleotides: 7. The CDR3 protein is CASKRAAGAGELFF. DNA for the CDR3: TGTGCCAGCAAACGCGCAGCGGGGGCCGGGGAGCTGTTTTTT. Supplemented by reference TRBV9 and TRBJ2-2, the full variable domain reads DSGVTQTPKHLITATGQRVTLRCSPRSGDLSVYWYQQSLDQGLQFLIQYYNGEERAKGNILERFSAQQFPDLHSELNLSSLELGDSALYFCASKRAAGAGELFFGEGSRLTVL.

This clone has just a few counts. The chain employs TRBV7-9 and TRBJ2-5; D gene uncertain. This CDR3 has 12 residues. Germline V gene sequence: CDR1 SEHNR, CDR2 FQNEAQ (reference sequence). The germline V and J ends were trimmed by 3 bases and 4 bases, with 6 bases remaining between them. The CDR3 DNA reads TGTGCCAGCAGCTTTATCGGAGAGACCCAGTACTTC. It codes for CASSFIGETQYF.

This clone appeared once. The gene calls are TRBV5-1 and TRBJ1-1, with D unresolved. This CDR3 is built from 13 residues. Germline CDR1 SGHRS, CDR2 YFSETQ. V was trimmed by 2 bases and J by 6 bases, leaving 11 bases between them. In DNA, the CDR3 is TGCGCCAGCAGCTTTGGCGGGCCCTCTGAAGCTTTCTTT. It translates to CASSFGGPSEAFF. Full variable domain (missing parts from reference TRBV5-1 and TRBJ1-1): KAGVTQTPRYLIKTRGQQVTLSCSPISGHRSVSWYQQTPGQGLQFLFEYFSETQRNKGNFPGRFSGRQFSNSRSEMNVSTLELGDSALYLCASSFGGPSEAFFGQGTRLTVV.

V usage is TRBV7-7 and J usage is TRBJ2-5; TRBD1 agrees at 7 bases. V dropped 5 bases and J dropped 1; count of bases not matched to a gene: 13. The CDR3 is 17 amino acids. CDR1 is SSHAT, CDR2 FNYEAQ, per germline (reference sequence). CDR3 residues: CASSPLLGQTIQETQYF. The CDR3 DNA reads as TGTGCCAGCAGCCCCCTCTTGGGACAGACAATCCAAGAGACCCAGTACTTC.

The chain combines TRBV5-1 with TRBJ2-3, with D perhaps TRBD2 (6 bases). CDR3 length: 16 residues. Germline values: CDR1 SGHRS, CDR2 YFSETQ. The ends were cut back, 2 bases at V and 2 bases at J, with 15 bases in the middle. The CDR3 protein is CASSLGLGGYTDTQYF. The DNA for the CDR3 is TGCGCCAGCAGCTTAGGACTCGGGGGATACACAGATACGCAGTATTTT.

J is TRBJ2-3 and V is TRBV5-5, with TRBD2 identical over 8 bases. V was pared by 2 bases and J by 3 bases, with 14 bases of the junction left unmatched. The CDR3 spans 18 residues. Germline V lookup: CDR1 SGHKS, CDR2 YYEKEE (reference sequence). CDR3 sequence (DNA): TGTGCCAGCAGCTTTGACCTACTAGGGCGGGGGGCTACAGATACGCAGTATTTT. It codes for CASSFDLLGRGATDTQYF.

V and J are TRBV5-4 and TRBJ1-4, with D uncertain. Trimming took 0 bases from V and 4 from J, leaving 4 bases between them. The germline CDR1 and CDR2 sequences are SGHNT and YYREEE (reference sequence). This CDR3 comprises 13 residues. The DNA for the CDR3 is TGTGCCAGCAGCTTGGAACGTAATGAAAAACTGTTTTTT. It specifies CASSLERNEKLFF.